This T cell receptor (beta chain) appears in the sequencing data of a study of OX40 agonist ivuxolimab in advanced cancers. Study-level findings and limits: The study found that CD8+ T cells averaged more expanded clones than CD4+. The CD4+ and CD8+ T cells in the blood had expanded clonally by week 6 at 0.1 to 3.0 mg/kg.

Assay: immunoSEQ multiplex PCR; the TCRdb copy retains only in-frame clones and omits some. This repertoire shows more than 25,000 clones, around four fifths found once; its top ten account for about a quarter. Remarks on this clone: Its antigen remains unidentified.

The sequence was collected from an adult with an advanced solid tumor such as melanoma, head and neck, liver or kidney cancer. The sequenced sample was CD4+ or CD8+ T cells sorted from blood, obtained in a trial of the OX40 agonist ivuxolimab.

The CDR3 is CSVMQETQYF. DNA of the CDR3: TGCAGCGTCATGCAAGAGACCCAGTACTTC. The V and J genes are TRBV29-1 and TRBJ2-5; D gene unclear. V lost 6 bases and J 2 bases, leaving 4 bases between the germline ends. CDR3 length: 10 residues. Per germline, CDR1 SQVTM and CDR2 ANQGSEA.